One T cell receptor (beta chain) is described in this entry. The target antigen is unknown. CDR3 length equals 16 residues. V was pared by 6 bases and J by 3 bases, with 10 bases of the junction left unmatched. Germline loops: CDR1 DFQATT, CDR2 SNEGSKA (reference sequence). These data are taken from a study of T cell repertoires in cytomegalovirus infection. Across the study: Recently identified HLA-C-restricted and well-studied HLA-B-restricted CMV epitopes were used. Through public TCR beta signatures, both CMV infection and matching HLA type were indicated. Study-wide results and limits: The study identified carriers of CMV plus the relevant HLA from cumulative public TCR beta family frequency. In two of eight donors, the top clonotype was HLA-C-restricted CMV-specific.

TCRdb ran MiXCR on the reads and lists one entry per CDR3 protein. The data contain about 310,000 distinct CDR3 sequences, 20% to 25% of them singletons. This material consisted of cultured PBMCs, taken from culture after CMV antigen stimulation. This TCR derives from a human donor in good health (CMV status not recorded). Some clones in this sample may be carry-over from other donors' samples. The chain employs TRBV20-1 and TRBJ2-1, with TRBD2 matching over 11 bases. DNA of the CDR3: TGCAGTGCGGGACTAGCGGAGAGGGGGAACTACAATGAGCAGTTCTTC. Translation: CSAGLAERGNYNEQFF.